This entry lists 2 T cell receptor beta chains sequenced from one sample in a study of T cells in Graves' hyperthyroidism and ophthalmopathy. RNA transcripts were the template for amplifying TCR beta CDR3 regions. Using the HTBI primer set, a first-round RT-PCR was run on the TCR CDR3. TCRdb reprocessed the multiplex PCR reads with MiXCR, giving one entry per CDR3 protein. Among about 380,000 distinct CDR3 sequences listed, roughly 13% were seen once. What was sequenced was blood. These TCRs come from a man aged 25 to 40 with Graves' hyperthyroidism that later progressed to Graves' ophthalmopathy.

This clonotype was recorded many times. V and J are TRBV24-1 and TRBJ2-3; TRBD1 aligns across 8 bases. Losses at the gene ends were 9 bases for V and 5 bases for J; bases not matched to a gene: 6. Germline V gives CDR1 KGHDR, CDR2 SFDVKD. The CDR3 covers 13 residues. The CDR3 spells CATSDRARDTQYF. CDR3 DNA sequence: TGTGCCACCTCGGACAGGGCGAGAGATACGCAGTATTTT.

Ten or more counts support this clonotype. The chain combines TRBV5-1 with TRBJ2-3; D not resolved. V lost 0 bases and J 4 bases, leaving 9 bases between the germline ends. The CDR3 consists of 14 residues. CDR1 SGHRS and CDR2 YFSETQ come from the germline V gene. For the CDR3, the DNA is TGCGCCAGCAGCTTGGGGAAGCCCCCAGATACGCAGTATTTT. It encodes CASSLGKPPDTQYF.